This T cell receptor beta chain came from a study of beta chain features in type 1 diabetes. Reverse transcribing all isolated RNA meant expressed TCRB transcripts were sequenced. The repertoire was sequenced with immunoSEQ multiplex PCR; TCRdb's copy has only in-frame clones and lacks some. This table holds approximately 470,000 clones, 30% found once. V gave up 2 bases and J gave up 3 bases; unmatched junction bases: 4. Germline lookup yields CDR1 GTSNPN and CDR2 SVGIG (reference sequence). This CDR3 contains 13 residues. The clonotype originates from a man aged 18 to 29 in good health. The J gene is TRBJ2-7, the V gene TRBV30; 7 bases are a match to TRBD1. The sequencing input was naive CD4+ T cells from blood. CDR3 in amino acids: CAWSRRGIYEQYF. CDR3 DNA: TGTGCCTGGAGTCGCAGGGGGATCTACGAGCAGTACTTC. The whole variable domain, filled in from reference TRBV30 and TRBJ2-7, reads SQTIHQWPATLVQPVGSPLSLECTVEGTSNPNLYWYRQAAGRGLQLLFYSVGIGQISSEVPQNLSASRPQDRQFILSSKKLLLSDSGFYLCAWSRRGIYEQYFGPGTRLTVT.